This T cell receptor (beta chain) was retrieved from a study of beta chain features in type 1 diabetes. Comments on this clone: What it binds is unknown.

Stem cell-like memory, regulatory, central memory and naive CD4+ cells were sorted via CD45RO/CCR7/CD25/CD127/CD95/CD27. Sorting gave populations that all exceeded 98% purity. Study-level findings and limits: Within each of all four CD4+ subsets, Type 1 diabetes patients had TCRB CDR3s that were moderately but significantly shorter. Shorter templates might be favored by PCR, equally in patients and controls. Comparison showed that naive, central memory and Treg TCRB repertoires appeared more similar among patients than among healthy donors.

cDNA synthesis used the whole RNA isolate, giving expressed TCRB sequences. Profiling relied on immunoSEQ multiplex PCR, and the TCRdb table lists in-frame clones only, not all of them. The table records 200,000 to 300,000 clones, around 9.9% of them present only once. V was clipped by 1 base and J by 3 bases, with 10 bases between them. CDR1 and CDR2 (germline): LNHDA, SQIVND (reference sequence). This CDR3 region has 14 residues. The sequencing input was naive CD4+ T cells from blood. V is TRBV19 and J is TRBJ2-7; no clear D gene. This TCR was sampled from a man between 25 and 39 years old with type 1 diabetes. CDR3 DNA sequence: TGTGCCAGTAGTATAGGCAGGCAAGGCTACGAGCAGTACTTC. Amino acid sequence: CASSIGRQGYEQYF.